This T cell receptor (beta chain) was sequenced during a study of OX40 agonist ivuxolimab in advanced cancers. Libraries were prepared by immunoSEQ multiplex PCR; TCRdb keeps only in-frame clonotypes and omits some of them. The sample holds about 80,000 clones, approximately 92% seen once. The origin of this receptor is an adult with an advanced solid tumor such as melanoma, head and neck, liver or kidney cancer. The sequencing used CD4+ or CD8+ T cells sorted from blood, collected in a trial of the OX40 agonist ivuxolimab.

Here the CDR3 reads CAWSQTGAEFDQPQHF. CDR3 DNA: TGTGCCTGGAGTCAGACAGGGGCGGAATTCGATCAGCCCCAGCATTTT. The chain joins TRBV30 to TRBJ1-5, with TRBD1 identical over 8 bases. CDR1 is GTSNPN and CDR2 is SVGIG in the germline V gene (reference sequence). The CDR3 totals 16 residues. The ends lost 2 bases at V and 5 bases at J; junction bases unmatched: 11.